The clone carrying this T cell receptor beta chain was seen a few times. Its antigen is not identified. Because the CDR3 is missing its conserved closing phenylalanine or tryptophan, this is likely a read error. It is unclear where the CDR3 begins or ends on the DNA, so no DNA is shown, and the CDR3 is as TCRdb lists it. Total RNA and DNA came together from about 21-30 mg of bulk tissue without cell sorting. Surgery removed the patients' primary liver carcinoma. These data belong to a study of tumor-infiltrating lymphocytes in primary liver carcinoma. At the level of the study: Tumors measured roughly 4 to 10 cm and were stage T1-T3 N0M0. Study-level results: Overlap in tumor-adjacent and tumor-blood pairs fell below that of tumor region pairs. Detection in all five tumor regions applied to only about 7-25% of top clones.

The CDR3 spans 16 residues, counting both ends. Germline V gene sequence: CDR1 MNHEY, CDR2 SVGAGI. TCR beta cDNA was reverse-transcribed from roughly 520 ng of total RNA. The reaction used a constant-region primer and ProtoScript II reverse transcriptase. Investigators got TCR beta libraries out of three nested multiplex PCR rounds, done with slightly modified ARM-PCR. Forward primers for TRBV1-TRBV30 and a C-beta reverse primer served the first two PCR rounds, at around 9 cycles each. Each CDR3 protein is one row after TCRdb ran MiXCR on the multiplex PCR reads. Here the sample spans nearly 50,000 distinct CDR3 sequences, about 68% being singletons.

The sequence derives from a man aged 35 to 55 with primary liver carcinoma and hepatitis B virus infection. The sequencing sample was made of liver tumor tissue from sampling region 3. Subset described: tumor region T3, left-lateral pole. The V call is TRBV6-5, the J call TRBJ1-1; TRBD1 reflects the table's D call only, with no check against the DNA. CDR3 loop: CASSYAGPRDEAEVFS.